This TCR beta chain was profiled in a study of blood T cell repertoires in COVID-19. Study summary: Acute and convalescent COVID-19 samples came from the United States, Italy and Spain. PBMCs, B-cell-depleted T cells, or T cells provided the cDNA or gDNA that made up the material.

The germline gives CDR1 SGDLS, CDR2 YYNGEE. J gave up 0 bases and V 0 bases, and 6 bases lay outside the gene matches. The CDR3 totals 17 residues. As handled by the study authors: Cell counts per sample came from amplifying reference gene primers. The assay was immunoSEQ multiplex PCR, and TCRdb's table has in-frame clones only and misses some. D and trimming were read from the DNA, whereas the V and J calls and clone size are those reported in that table. The sample contains about 110,000 clones, about nine tenths of which appear only once. The origin of this receptor is a human donor in a cohort sampled during active COVID-19. Sequencing used peripheral blood. The J gene is TRBJ2-1, the V gene TRBV9; 7 bases align to TRBD2. The CDR3 sequence: CASSVGLAAGSYNEQFF. In DNA form, the CDR3 reads TGTGCCAGCAGCGTAGGGCTAGCGGCAGGCTCCTACAATGAGCAGTTCTTC.